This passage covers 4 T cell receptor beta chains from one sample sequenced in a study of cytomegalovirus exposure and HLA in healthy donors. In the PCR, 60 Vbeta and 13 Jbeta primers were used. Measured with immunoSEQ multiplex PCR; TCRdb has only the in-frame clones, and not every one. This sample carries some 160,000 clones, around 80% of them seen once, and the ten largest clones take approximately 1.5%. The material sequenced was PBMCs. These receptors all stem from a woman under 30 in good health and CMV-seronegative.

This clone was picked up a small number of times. CDR3 sequence: CASSWREKSGELFF. The DNA for the CDR3 is TGTGCCAGTAGTTGGAGGGAAAAGAGCGGGGAGCTGTTTTTT. The V and J genes are TRBV19 and TRBJ2-2, with D perhaps matching TRBD2 (6 bases). CDR1 is LNHDA and CDR2 is SQIVND in the germline V gene (reference sequence). The CDR3 is 14 amino acids. V shed 5 bases and J shed 7 bases, with 14 bases lying between them. Complete variable domain (other parts from reference TRBV19 and TRBJ2-2): DGGITQSPKYLFRKEGQNVTLSCEQNLNHDAMYWYRQDPGQGLRLIYYSQIVNDFQKGDIAEGYSVSREKKESFPLTVTSAQKNPTAFYLCASSWREKSGELFFGEGSRLTVL.

The DNA of the CDR3 is TGTGCCAGCAGCTTATTTGGGTCAGGGGTGGAGGCTGAAGCTTTCTTT. Translating it yields CASSLFGSGVEAEAFF. The V and J genes are TRBV11-1 and TRBJ1-1; tentative D call: TRBD1 (6 bases). This CDR3 region has 16 residues. From germline, CDR1 is SGHAT and CDR2 FQDESV (reference sequence). Trimming removed 2 bases from V and 6 bases from J, with 19 bases in between.

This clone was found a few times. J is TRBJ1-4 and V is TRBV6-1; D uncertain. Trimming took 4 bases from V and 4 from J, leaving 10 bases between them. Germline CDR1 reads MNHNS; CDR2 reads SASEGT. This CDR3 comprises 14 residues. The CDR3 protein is CASSGTELNEKLFF. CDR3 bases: TGTGCCAGCAGTGGCACAGAGCTTAATGAAAAACTGTTTTTT.

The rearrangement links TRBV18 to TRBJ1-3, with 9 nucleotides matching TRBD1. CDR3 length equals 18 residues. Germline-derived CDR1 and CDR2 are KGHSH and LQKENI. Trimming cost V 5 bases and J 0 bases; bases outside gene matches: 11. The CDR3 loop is CASSKAGQGLSSGNTIYF. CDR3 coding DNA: TGTGCCAGCTCAAAGGCGGGACAGGGACTTAGCTCTGGAAACACCATATATTTT.